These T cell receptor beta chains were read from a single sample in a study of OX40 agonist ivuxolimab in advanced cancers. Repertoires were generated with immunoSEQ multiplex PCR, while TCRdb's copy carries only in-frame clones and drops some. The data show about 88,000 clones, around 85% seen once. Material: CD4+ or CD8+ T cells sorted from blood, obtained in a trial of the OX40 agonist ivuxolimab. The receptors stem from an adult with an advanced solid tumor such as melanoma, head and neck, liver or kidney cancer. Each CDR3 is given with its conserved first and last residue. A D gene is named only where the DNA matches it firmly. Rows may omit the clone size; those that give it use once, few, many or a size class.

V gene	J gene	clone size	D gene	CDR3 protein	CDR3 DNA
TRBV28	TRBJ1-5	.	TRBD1	CASSESGQVNQPQHF	TGTGCCAGCAGTGAAAGCGGACAGGTAAATCAGCCCCAGCATTTT
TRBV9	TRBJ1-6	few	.	CASSFRTASPLHF	TGTGCCAGCAGCTTTCGGACAGCCTCTCCCCTCCACTTT
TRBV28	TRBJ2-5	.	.	CASRRTITETQYF	TGTGCCAGCAGGAGGACTATCACGGAGACCCAGTACTTC
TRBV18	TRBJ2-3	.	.	CASSPYWVDTQYF	TGTGCCAGCTCACCATACTGGGTAGATACGCAGTATTTT
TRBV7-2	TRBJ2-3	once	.	CASSLDGGSDTQYF	TGTGCCAGCAGCTTAGACGGCGGGTCAGATACGCAGTATTTT
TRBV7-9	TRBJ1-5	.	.	CASSTDVKPQHF	TGTGCCAGCAGCACCGACGTGAAGCCCCAGCATTTT
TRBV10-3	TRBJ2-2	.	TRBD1	CAISEDRGSFGTGELFF	TGTGCCATCAGTGAAGACAGGGGGTCTTTTGGCACCGGGGAGCTGTTTTTT
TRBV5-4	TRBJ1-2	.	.	CASTRRGGPSYGYTF	TGTGCCAGCACTCGCAGGGGTGGCCCCAGCTATGGCTACACCTTC
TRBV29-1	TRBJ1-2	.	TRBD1	CSVVLDRENYGYTF	TGCAGCGTTGTCCTGGACAGGGAGAACTATGGCTACACCTTC
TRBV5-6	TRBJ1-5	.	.	CASSLGWGSNQPQHF	TGTGCCAGCAGCTTGGGGTGGGGGAGCAATCAGCCCCAGCATTTT
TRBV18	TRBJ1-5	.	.	CASSPPIGAGQPQHF	TGTGCCAGCTCACCACCGATAGGAGCGGGTCAGCCCCAGCATTTT
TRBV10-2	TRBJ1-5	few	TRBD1	CASSWTGEHQPQHF	TGCGCCAGCAGTTGGACAGGGGAACATCAGCCCCAGCATTTT
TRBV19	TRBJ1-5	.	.	CASSITVNQPQHF	TGTGCCAGTAGTATTACAGTCAATCAGCCCCAGCATTTT
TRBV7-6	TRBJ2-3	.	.	CASSLLYRDHTDTQYF	TGTGCCAGCAGCTTACTATATAGGGACCATACAGATACGCAGTATTTT
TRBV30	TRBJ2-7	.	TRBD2	CAWSVLWGRAFHEQYF	TGTGCCTGGAGTGTACTCTGGGGGAGGGCTTTTCACGAGCAGTACTTC
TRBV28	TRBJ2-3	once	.	CASSGLESPDTQYF	TGTGCCAGCAGTGGGCTCGAGTCCCCAGATACGCAGTATTTT
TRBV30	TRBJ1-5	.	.	CAWSFSRAGGPQHF	TGTGCCTGGAGTTTCTCCAGGGCCGGGGGGCCCCAGCATTTT
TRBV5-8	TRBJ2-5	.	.	CASSLGLGHEETQYF	TGTGCCAGCAGCTTGGGTCTGGGACACGAAGAGACCCAGTACTTC
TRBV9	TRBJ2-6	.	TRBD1	CASSVTSGQPNSGANVLTF	TGTGCCAGCAGCGTAACCTCGGGACAGCCAAACTCTGGGGCCAACGTCCTGACTTTC
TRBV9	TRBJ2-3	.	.	CASSQEWPDTQYF	TGTGCCAGCAGTCAAGAGTGGCCCGATACGCAGTATTTT